This T cell receptor beta chain was retrieved from a study of blood T cell repertoires in COVID-19. The overall study: COVID-19 samples, acute and convalescent, were from the United States, Italy and Spain.

Generated by immunoSEQ multiplex PCR, the TCRdb table keeps only in-frame clones and is missing some. The data show some 280,000 clones, approximately 90% seen once. This sequence originates from a young woman with active or convalescent COVID-19. What was sequenced was peripheral blood.

This chain's CDR3 is CASSSPGLAGGELFF. CDR3 DNA sequence: TGTGCCAGCAGCTCCCCGGGACTAGCGGGCGGGGAGCTGTTTTTT. The chain combines TRBV7-3 with TRBJ2-2, with 12 bases that match TRBD2. J lost 7 bases, V lost 4 bases, and 4 bases had no gene match. This CDR3 contains 15 residues. CDR1 is SGHTA, CDR2 FQGTGA, per germline.